Here is one TCR beta chain with its context. The CDR3 contains 13 residues. CDR1 and CDR2 from the germline V gene are LNHDA and SQIVND (reference sequence). Trimming removed 8 bases at V and 8 bases at J, with 18 bases between. Everyone who gave samples was a healthy Caucasian. TCRdb itself ran the 5' RACE reads through MiXCR, one entry per CDR3 protein. This sample has under 1 million distinct CDR3 sequences, with 9% to 15% found just once. The data stem from a study of identical twins. These data also formed part of another study, on yellow fever vaccine responses in identical twins.

The V gene is TRBV19, the J gene TRBJ1-2; D is uncertain. Sequencing was done on a sample of PBMCs. The origin of this receptor is a woman younger than 35 in good health. CDR3 nucleotides: TGTGCCAGTCTAGAAGGGCAGGCCCGGGGCTACACCTTC. Its translation is CASLEGQARGYTF.